The 11 T cell receptor beta chains given below trace back to one sample, sequenced in a study of T cell changes during pregnancy in multiple sclerosis. Repertoires were generated with immunoSEQ multiplex PCR, while TCRdb's copy carries only in-frame clones and drops some. The sample holds 39,000 or so clones; 90% to 95% are singletons and the top ten take roughly 7.4%. The sample consisted of CD8+ T cells from peripheral blood mononuclear cells, taken in the third trimester of pregnancy. The receptors derive from a female donor with multiple sclerosis, enrolled in a pregnancy study.

The chain employs TRBV5-4 and TRBJ2-1; maybe TRBD2 (5 bases). The V gene's germline CDR1 is SGHNT and CDR2 YYREEE (reference sequence). This CDR3 has 14 residues. Trimming cost V 4 bases and J 7 bases, with 15 bases left between them. The CDR3 loop is CASSPGSGSNEQFF. CDR3 bases: TGTGCCAGCAGCCCTGGGAGTGGGAGTAATGAGCAGTTCTTC.

The DNA of the CDR3 is TGTGCCAGCAGCCCAGACCCCGGTAGGGACAGGGCCCGCTATGGCTACACCTTC. This translates into CASSPDPGRDRARYGYTF. The V and J genes are TRBV7-9 and TRBJ1-2; 9 nucleotides agree with TRBD1. The trim removed 5 bases at V and 4 bases at J, leaving 17 bases unmatched. Germline V gives CDR1 SEHNR, CDR2 FQNEAQ (reference sequence). The CDR3 spans 18 residues.

This chain connects TRBV4-2 to TRBJ2-3; 7 nucleotides line up with TRBD1. Germline V gene sequence: CDR1 LGHNA, CDR2 YNFKEQ. The CDR3 is 16 amino acids. J was trimmed by 2 bases and V by 0 bases; bases with no gene match: 5. The CDR3 spells CASSQEPGQITDTQYF. Here the CDR3 DNA reads TGTGCCAGCAGCCAAGAACCGGGACAGATCACAGATACGCAGTATTTT.

The chain joins TRBV15 to TRBJ2-7, with 8 bases that match TRBD2. Looked up from germline, CDR1 is LNHNV and CDR2 is YYDKDF (reference sequence). The CDR3 is made up of 18 amino acids. The trim removed 1 base at V and 3 bases at J, leaving 14 bases unmatched. CDR3 sequence (DNA): TGTGCCACCAGCAGAGTTAGGGCCCAAAAAGCGGGGGACTACGAGCAGTACTTC. Translated, it gives CATSRVRAQKAGDYEQYF.

The chain is built from TRBV10-3 and TRBJ2-1, with a tentative D call TRBD2 (5 bases). This CDR3 has 12 amino acids. V lost 6 bases to trimming and J lost 9 bases, with 12 bases between them. Germline V gene data show CDR1 as ENHRY and CDR2 as SYGVKD. CDR3 sequence reads: CAISAETTEQFF. In nucleotides, the CDR3 is TGTGCCATCAGCGCCGAGACTACTGAGCAGTTCTTC.

V gene TRBV5-6 combines with J gene TRBJ2-7; the D gene is possibly TRBD1 (5 bases). The CDR3 length is 13 residues. V was pared by 2 bases and J by 1 base, with 7 bases between. In germline, CDR1 is SGHDT, CDR2 YYEEEE. DNA for the CDR3: TGTGCCAGCAGCTTCCAGGGTTCCTACGAGCAGTACTTC. This encodes CASSFQGSYEQYF.

The chain couples TRBV6-5 to TRBJ1-6, with D uncertain. This CDR3 spans 13 amino acids. Trimming shortened V by 0 bases and J by 10 bases, and 7 bases separated the two germline ends. Per germline, CDR1 MNHEY and CDR2 SVGAGI. The CDR3 nucleotides are TGTGCCAGCAGTTACTCTGAGGGCTCACCCCTCCACTTT. Its protein product is CASSYSEGSPLHF.

V is TRBV4-3 and J is TRBJ2-5, with D maybe TRBD1 (6 bases). This CDR3 is 12 amino acids long. The germline V and J ends were trimmed by 4 bases and 5 bases, with 8 bases remaining between them. Germline-derived CDR1 and CDR2 are LGHNA and YSLEER. This CDR3 is CASSPDRETQYF. In DNA form, the CDR3 reads TGCGCCAGCAGCCCAGACAGGGAGACCCAGTACTTC.

V is TRBV7-9 and J is TRBJ2-2, with 8 nucleotides matching TRBD2. The ends lost 0 bases at V and 3 bases at J; junction bases unmatched: 9. The CDR3 loop spans 18 amino acids. Germline-derived CDR1 and CDR2 are SEHNR and FQNEAQ (reference sequence). Here the CDR3 DNA reads TGTGCCAGCAGCTTAGCGCGTCGGGCGGGAGGTGACACCGGGGAGCTGTTTTTT. Translated: CASSLARRAGGDTGELFF.

The chain couples TRBV29-1 to TRBJ2-1; 12 nucleotides match TRBD2. There are 17 residues in the CDR3. The V gene end was trimmed by 3 bases and the J gene end by 0 bases; junction bases not matched to a gene: 6. Germline CDR1 is SQVTM and CDR2 is ANQGSEA. The CDR3 spells CSVDGLAGTSSYNEQFF. CDR3 in DNA: TGCAGCGTTGATGGACTAGCGGGAACGAGCTCCTACAATGAGCAGTTCTTC.

The chain uses TRBV19 and TRBJ2-3; the match to TRBD1 covers 9 bases. The CDR3 runs to 16 residues. Germline CDR1 LNHDA, CDR2 SQIVND (reference sequence). Trimming took 5 bases from V and 5 from J; bases not matched to a gene: 11. Here the CDR3 DNA reads TGTGCCAGTAGTTTATCACAGGGGGCAGAGATAGATACGCAGTATTTT. This gives the protein CASSLSQGAEIDTQYF.